This paragraph covers one TCR beta chain sequence. Its antigen is not known. Germline CDR1 and CDR2: SGHDN and FVKESK. This CDR3 has 12 amino acids. V lost 4 bases to trimming and J lost 5 bases; unmatched junction nucleotides: 1. This sample stems from a study of identical twins. Overall study findings and caveats: Insertions were reduced in abundant cord blood beta clonotypes but not in memory repertoires. Twin-shared out-of-frame alpha sequences were enriched for low generation probability.

TCRdb analysed the 5' RACE reads with MiXCR anew, one entry per CDR3 protein. This sample has approximately 300,000 distinct CDR3 sequences; roughly 9% occur once, and the top ten carry 7% to 8.5%. These sequences were also reported in another study, on yellow fever vaccine responses in identical twins.

This chain links TRBV14 with TRBJ2-7, with TRBD1 identical over 8 bases. This TCR was recovered from a woman in her late teens or twenties in good health. The sequenced sample was CD8+ T cells sorted from blood. As DNA, the CDR3 is TGTGCCAGCAGCCGGGGACAGGACGAGCAGTACTTC. It translates to CASSRGQDEQYF.